This T cell receptor beta chain is from a study of T cell changes during pregnancy in multiple sclerosis. Unmatched junction bases numbered 8, after V lost 6 bases and J lost 2 bases. Germline CDR1 and CDR2: MGHRA and YSYEKL. This CDR3 region has 16 residues. Profiling relied on immunoSEQ multiplex PCR, and the TCRdb table lists in-frame clones only, not all of them. The sample lists over 70,000 clones; approximately 92% were seen once. This TCR derives from a female donor in good health, enrolled as a control in a pregnancy study. The source material was peripheral blood, sampled in the third trimester of pregnancy. This chain uses TRBV4-1 with TRBJ2-1; 9 nucleotides line up with TRBD1. CDR3 amino acids: CASRPPGQGTYNEQFF. In nucleotides, the CDR3 is TGCGCCAGCAGACCCCCGGGACAGGGCACCTACAATGAGCAGTTCTTC.